This T cell receptor beta chain came from a study of T cells after yellow fever vaccination. TCRdb ran MiXCR on the 5' RACE reads and lists one entry per CDR3 protein. The table records about 160,000 distinct CDR3 sequences, 6% to 7.5% of them present only once. The CDR3 sequence is 13 residues long. The germline gives CDR1 KGHSH, CDR2 LQKENI. The germline V and J ends were trimmed by 3 bases and 3 bases, with 8 bases remaining between them. This clonotype originated in a young man who received the YFV17D yellow fever vaccine. The source was CD4+ T cells sorted from PBMCs, collected more than 4 days after the first yellow fever vaccination. This sequence joins TRBV18 and TRBJ1-1, with D hard to call. CDR3: CASSPTPDTEAFF. CDR3 nucleotide sequence: TGTGCCAGCTCACCCACCCCTGACACTGAAGCTTTCTTT.